A single sample gave rise to the 18 T cell receptor beta chains below, sequenced in a study of CD8+CD57+ T cells in acquired aplastic anemia. TCR beta VDJ and CDR3 profiling used genomic DNA as template. TCRdb reanalysed the reads using MiXCR and keeps one entry per CDR3 protein. The sample has approximately 190,000 distinct CDR3 sequences, around half seen once. All sequencing subjects had displayed CD8+CD57+ cell expansion on flow cytometry. Sequencing input: sorted CD4+, CD8+, or CD8+CD57+ T cells (not recorded which) from PBMCs. All receptors come from a human donor with aplastic anemia.

This clonotype was seen a handful of times. This sequence joins TRBV7-9 and TRBJ2-2; D gene unclear. CDR1 and CDR2 (germline): SEHNR, FQNEAQ (reference sequence). Trimming shortened V by 10 bases and J by 8 bases, and 8 bases separated the two germline ends. This CDR3 is 10 amino acids long. CDR3 amino acids: CAIILGELFF. The CDR3 nucleotides read TGTGCCATCATACTGGGGGAGCTGTTTTTT. The complete variable domain, with remaining parts taken from reference TRBV7-9 and TRBJ2-2, reads DTGVSQNPRHKITKRGQNVTFRCDPISEHNRLYWYRQTLGQGPEFLTYFQNEAQLEKSRLLSDRFSAERPKGSFSTLEIQRTEQGDSAMYLCAIILGELFFGEGSRLTVL.

The chain links TRBV29-1 to TRBJ2-1; maybe TRBD2 (6 bases). Germline-derived CDR1 and CDR2 are SQVTM and ANQGSEA. V was trimmed by 7 bases and J by 7 bases, leaving 20 bases between them. The CDR3 loop spans 14 amino acids. In DNA form, the CDR3 reads TGCAGCGACGCCCGGGGGTCCTTCGGGAATGAGCAGTTCTTC. Protein sequence: CSDARGSFGNEQFF.

The chain uses TRBV5-1 and TRBJ1-1; no clear D. From germline, CDR1 is SGHRS and CDR2 YFSETQ. This CDR3 is 15 amino acids long. V lost 2 bases to trimming and J lost 1 base, with 12 bases between them. CDR3 protein: CASSFNTHTNTEAFF. The DNA of the CDR3 is TGCGCCAGCAGCTTCAACACGCACACGAACACTGAAGCTTTCTTT.

This clonotype has more than one count but fewer than ten. V usage is TRBV5-1 and J usage is TRBJ2-1; weak D call: TRBD1 (6 bases). The V gene's germline CDR1 is SGHRS and CDR2 YFSETQ. V lost 3 bases to trimming and J lost 4 bases, with 20 bases between them. The CDR3 loop spans 17 amino acids. The CDR3 nucleotides are TGCGCCAGCAGCTGGACTCCGGGACACCAAAAATACAATGAGCAGTTCTTC. Its translation: CASSWTPGHQKYNEQFF.

The chain couples TRBV29-1 to TRBJ1-5; TRBD1 might be the D (5 bases). Germline CDR1 reads SQVTM; CDR2 reads ANQGSEA. CDR3 length: 12 residues. Trimming stripped 6 bases from V and 3 bases from J, with 9 bases between. CDR3 sequence reads: CSVRDPNQPQHF. The CDR3 DNA sequence: TGCAGCGTCAGGGATCCCAATCAGCCCCAGCATTTT. Variable domain in full (rest from reference TRBV29-1 and TRBJ1-5): SAVISQKPSRDICQRGTSLTIQCQVDSQVTMMFWYRQQPGQSLTLIATANQGSEATYESGFVIDKFPISRPNLTFSTLTVSNMSPEDSSIYLCSVRDPNQPQHFGDGTRLSIL.

The V gene is TRBV20-1, the J gene TRBJ2-5; D gene unclear. CDR3 length equals 10 residues. Germline CDR1 is DFQATT and CDR2 is SNEGSKA (reference sequence). Trimming removed 6 bases from V and 2 bases from J, with 4 bases in between. In DNA, the CDR3 is TGCAGTGCAGGGCAAGAGACCCAGTACTTC. Its protein is CSAGQETQYF.

The chain combines TRBV2 with TRBJ1-5; 8 bases line up with TRBD1. From germline, CDR1 is SNHLY and CDR2 FYNNEI. V trimming: 7 bases; J trimming: 6 bases; junction bases outside the gene matches: 5. This CDR3 is 13 amino acids long. The CDR3 region is CASNGQGSQPQHF. In DNA, the CDR3 is TGTGCCAGCAATGGACAGGGATCTCAGCCCCAGCATTTT.

The chain employs TRBV2 and TRBJ2-1; weak D call: TRBD2 (6 bases). The length of the CDR3 is 14 residues. Germline V gives CDR1 SNHLY, CDR2 FYNNEI. The V end was cut by 6 bases, the J end by 10 bases, with 19 bases between. Written as DNA, the CDR3 is TGTGCCAGCAGCCCGGGACTTACTTACAGAGAGCAGTTCTTC. It is translated as CASSPGLTYREQFF. Complete variable domain (other parts from reference TRBV2 and TRBJ2-1): EPEVTQTPSHQVTQMGQEVILRCVPISNHLYFYWYRQILGQKVEFLVSFYNNEISEKSEIFDDQFSVERPDGSNFTLKIRSTKLEDSAMYFCASSPGLTYREQFFGPGTRLTVL.

This clonotype was recorded many times. The chain combines TRBV15 with TRBJ2-7; the D is unclear. Trimming pared 0 bases from V and 4 bases from J, leaving 13 bases between. The CDR3 consists of 15 residues. Germline V gene sequence: CDR1 LNHNV, CDR2 YYDKDF (reference sequence). The CDR3 nucleotides read TGTGCCACCAGCAGAGATGCGGCGGATACTTACGAGCAGTACTTC. Amino acid sequence: CATSRDAADTYEQYF.

Many counts were recorded for this clonotype. This chain joins TRBV5-6 and TRBJ2-3; TRBD2 agrees at 8 bases. Germline V gives CDR1 SGHDT, CDR2 YYEEEE. The CDR3 runs to 14 residues. Trimming at V came to 4 bases and at J to 1 base, leaving 2 bases not matched to a gene. As DNA, the CDR3 is TGTGCCAGCAGCCCGACTAGCGGCACAGATACGCAGTATTTT. Its translation is CASSPTSGTDTQYF. Full variable domain (remainder filled in from reference TRBV5-6 and TRBJ2-3): DAGVTQSPTHLIKTRGQQVTLRCSPKSGHDTVSWYQQALGQGPQFIFQYYEEEERQRGNFPDRFSGHQFPNYSSELNVNALLLGDSALYLCASSPTSGTDTQYFGPGTRLTVL.

A few counts support this clonotype. The J gene is TRBJ1-5, the V gene TRBV12-5, with 9 bases that match TRBD1. The germline V gene has CDR1 LGHNT and CDR2 FRNRAP. The V segment lost 5 bases and the J segment 7 bases; nucleotides outside the gene matches: 15. The CDR3 spans 17 residues. The DNA of the CDR3 is TGTGCTAGTGGTAGCGGGGACAGGGTGGGGGGTGGACAGCCCCAGCATTTT. This codes for CASGSGDRVGGGQPQHF.

The CDR3: CASSLGTGRLDTQYF. In DNA, the CDR3 is TGTGCCAGCAGCTTAGGGACAGGGCGGTTAGATACGCAGTATTTT. The gene calls are TRBV11-2 and TRBJ2-3; 8 nucleotides align to TRBD1. The CDR3 spans 15 residues. V gave up 1 base and J gave up 5 bases; unmatched junction bases: 5. The germline V gene encodes CDR1 SGHAT and CDR2 FQNNGV.

This clonotype was seen ten or more times. The chain is built from TRBV5-1 and TRBJ2-7; 9 positions agree with TRBD2. The CDR3 runs 16 residues. CDR1 and CDR2 (germline): SGHRS, YFSETQ. Germline trimming cut 4 bases from V and 5 bases from J; bases unmatched to any gene: 13. In nucleotides, the CDR3 is TGCGCCAGCAGCCGATACGGGACTAGCTCATCCCACGAGCAGTACTTC. Its protein product is CASSRYGTSSSHEQYF.

This chain connects TRBV20-1 to TRBJ1-4, with TRBD1 matching over 9 bases. Germline CDR1 is DFQATT and CDR2 is SNEGSKA (reference sequence). CDR3 length: 14 residues. J was trimmed by 8 bases and V by 2 bases; bases with no gene match: 6. Here the CDR3 DNA reads TGCAGTGCTAGAATGTATGGGACAGGGGAAAAACTGTTTTTT. Protein product: CSARMYGTGEKLFF.

This clonotype was found many times. The chain joins TRBV28 to TRBJ2-7, with D unresolved. Germline CDR1 is MDHEN and CDR2 is SYDVKM. Between the trimmed V and J ends, which lost 8 bases and 5 bases, there was a span of 10 bases. The CDR3 is made up of 11 amino acids. CDR3: CASAIWDEQYF. For the CDR3, the DNA is TGTGCCAGCGCTATTTGGGACGAGCAGTACTTC.

The rearrangement links TRBV29-1 to TRBJ1-1; D gene unclear. Germline V lookup: CDR1 SQVTM, CDR2 ANQGSEA. This CDR3 has 14 residues. Trimming cost V 0 bases and J 4 bases, with 12 bases left between them. Written as DNA, the CDR3 is TGCAGCGTTGAAGAGGGAGGGTGGGGCACTGAAGCTTTCTTT. This encodes CSVEEGGWGTEAFF.

The chain has TRBV4-1 and TRBJ2-3, with D tentatively TRBD1 (5 bases). CDR1 MGHRA and CDR2 YSYEKL come from the germline V gene. V lost 3 bases, J lost 0 bases, and 13 bases lay in between. This CDR3 comprises 16 residues. The CDR3 DNA reads TGCGCCAGCAGCCAGGGGCGAGCCCTTAGCACAGATACGCAGTATTTT. Residues: CASSQGRALSTDTQYF.

This clonotype was recorded many times. The rearrangement uses TRBV6-1 and TRBJ2-3; weak D call: TRBD2 (5 bases). There are 13 residues in the CDR3. The V end lost 0 bases, the J end lost 7 bases, and 8 bases lay between the germline ends. CDR1 and CDR2 (germline): MNHNS, SASEGT. The CDR3 is CASSEAPGNTQYF. Here the CDR3 DNA reads TGTGCCAGCAGTGAAGCGCCCGGGAATACGCAGTATTTT.